This T cell receptor (beta chain) was captured in a study of CD8 T cells in Susac syndrome. As for the study in general: Patients with Susac syndrome were, at the time of blood collection, therapy-naive, maintained on corticosteroids, or maintained on intravenous immunoglobulin alone. Regarding the study as a whole: It was in TEMRA cells and active patients that Susac CD8+ clonal expansion peaked. Susac-specific public clones were found in total CD8+ and CD8+ TEMRA repertoires, numbering sixteen and five, respectively.

Trimming shortened V by 0 bases and J by 4 bases, and 4 bases separated the two germline ends. The CDR3 length is 11 residues. CDR1 GTSNPN and CDR2 SVGIG come from the germline V gene (reference sequence). RNA was extracted with the RNeasy kit, and a quantity of roughly 0.5 to 1 ug was reverse transcribed using random hexamers. Amplification of TCR beta CDR3 spanned 54 Vbeta and 13 Jbeta via immunoSEQ multiplex PCR. TCRdb analysed the immunoSEQ multiplex PCR reads with MiXCR anew, one entry per CDR3 protein. The sample records 100,000 to 150,000 distinct CDR3 sequences, around 94% being singletons. In the case of this clonotype: Its target is unknown.

Sequenced: CD8+ T cells from PBMCs. This TCR was recovered from a human donor with Susac syndrome. The chain recombines TRBV30 with TRBJ2-7, with D unclear. The CDR3 loop reads CAWSVGYEQYF. The CDR3 DNA is TGTGCCTGGAGTGTAGGATACGAGCAGTACTTC.